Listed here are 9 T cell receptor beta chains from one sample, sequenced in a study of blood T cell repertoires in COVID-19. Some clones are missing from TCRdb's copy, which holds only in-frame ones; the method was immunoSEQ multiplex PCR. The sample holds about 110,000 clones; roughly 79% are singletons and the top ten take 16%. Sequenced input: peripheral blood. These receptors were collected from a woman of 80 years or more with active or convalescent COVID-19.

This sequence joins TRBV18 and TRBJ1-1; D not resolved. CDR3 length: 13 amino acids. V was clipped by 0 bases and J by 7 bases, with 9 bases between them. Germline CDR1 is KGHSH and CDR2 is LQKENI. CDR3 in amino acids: CASSPPGQDEAFF. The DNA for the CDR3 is TGTGCCAGCTCACCACCGGGTCAGGATGAAGCTTTCTTT. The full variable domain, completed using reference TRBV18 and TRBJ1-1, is NAGVMQNPRHLVRRRGQEARLRCSPMKGHSHVYWYRQLPEEGLKFMVYLQKENIIDESGMPKERFSAEFPKEGPSILRIQQVVRGDSAAYFCASSPPGQDEAFFGQGTRLTVV.

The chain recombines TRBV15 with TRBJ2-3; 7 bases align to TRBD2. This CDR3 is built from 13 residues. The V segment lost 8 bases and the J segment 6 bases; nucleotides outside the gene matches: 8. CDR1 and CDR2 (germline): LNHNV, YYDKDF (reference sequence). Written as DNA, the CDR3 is TGTGCCACCTGGGAGGGAGGAGGGGATACGCAGTATTTT. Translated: CATWEGGGDTQYF.

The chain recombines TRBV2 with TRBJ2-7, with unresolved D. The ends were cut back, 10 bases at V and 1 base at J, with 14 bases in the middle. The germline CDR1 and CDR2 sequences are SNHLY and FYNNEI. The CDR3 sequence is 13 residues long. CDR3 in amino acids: CATHPGPSYEQYF. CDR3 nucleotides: TGTGCCACCCATCCAGGCCCATCCTACGAGCAGTACTTC.

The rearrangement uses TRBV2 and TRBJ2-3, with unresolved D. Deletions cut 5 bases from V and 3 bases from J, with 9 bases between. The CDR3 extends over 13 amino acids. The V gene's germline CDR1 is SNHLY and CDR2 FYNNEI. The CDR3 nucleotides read TGTGCCAGCAGTTCTATTTCGACAGATACGCAGTATTTT. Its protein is CASSSISTDTQYF.

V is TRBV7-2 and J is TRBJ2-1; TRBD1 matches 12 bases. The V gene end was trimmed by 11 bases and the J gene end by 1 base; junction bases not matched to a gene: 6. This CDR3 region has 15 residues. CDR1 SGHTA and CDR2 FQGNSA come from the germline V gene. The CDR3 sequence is CACLGQGASYNEQFF. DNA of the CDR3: TGTGCCTGTCTGGGACAGGGGGCTTCCTACAATGAGCAGTTCTTC.

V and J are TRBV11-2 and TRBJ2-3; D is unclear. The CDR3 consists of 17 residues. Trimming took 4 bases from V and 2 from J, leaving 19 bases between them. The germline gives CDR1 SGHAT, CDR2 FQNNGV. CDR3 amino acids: CASSSSWPTPHTDTQYF. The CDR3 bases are TGTGCCAGCAGCTCCTCGTGGCCGACACCCCACACAGATACGCAGTATTTT.

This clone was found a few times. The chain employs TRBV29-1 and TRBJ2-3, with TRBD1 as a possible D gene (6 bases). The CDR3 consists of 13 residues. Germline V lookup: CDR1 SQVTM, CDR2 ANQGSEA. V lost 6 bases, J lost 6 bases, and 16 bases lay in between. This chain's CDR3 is CSVATGYRDTQYF. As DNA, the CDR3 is TGCAGCGTAGCTACAGGGTATAGGGATACGCAGTATTTT.

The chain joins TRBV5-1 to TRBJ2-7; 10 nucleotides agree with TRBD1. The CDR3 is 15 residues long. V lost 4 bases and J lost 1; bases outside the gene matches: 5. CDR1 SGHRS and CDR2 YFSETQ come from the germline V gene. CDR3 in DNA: TGCGCCAGCAGCGGGGTGGGACAGGGGTCCTACGAGCAGTACTTC. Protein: CASSGVGQGSYEQYF.

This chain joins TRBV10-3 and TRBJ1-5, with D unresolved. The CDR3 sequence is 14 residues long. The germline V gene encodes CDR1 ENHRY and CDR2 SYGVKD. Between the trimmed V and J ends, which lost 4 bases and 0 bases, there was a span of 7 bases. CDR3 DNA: TGTGCCATCAGTGGAACAAATAGCAATCAGCCCCAGCATTTT. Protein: CAISGTNSNQPQHF.